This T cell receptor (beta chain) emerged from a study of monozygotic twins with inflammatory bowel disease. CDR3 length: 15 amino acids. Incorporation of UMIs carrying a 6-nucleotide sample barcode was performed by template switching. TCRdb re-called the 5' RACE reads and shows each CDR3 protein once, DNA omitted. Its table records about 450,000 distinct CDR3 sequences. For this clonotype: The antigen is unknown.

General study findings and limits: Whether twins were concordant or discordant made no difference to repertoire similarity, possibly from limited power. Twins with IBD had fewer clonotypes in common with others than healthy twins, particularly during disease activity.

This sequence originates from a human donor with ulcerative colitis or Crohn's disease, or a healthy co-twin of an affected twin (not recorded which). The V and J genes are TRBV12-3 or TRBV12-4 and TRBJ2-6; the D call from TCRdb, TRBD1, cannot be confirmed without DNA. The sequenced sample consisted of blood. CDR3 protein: CASGRGGTGANVLTF.